The clone carrying this TCR beta chain turned up a few times. The data belong to a study of patients and donors after allogeneic stem cell transplantation. This CDR3 spans 14 amino acids. The germline V gene has CDR1 SGHTA and CDR2 FQGNSA. Deletions cut 4 bases from V and 0 bases from J, with 6 bases between. TCRdb fed the RT-PCR reads into MiXCR, producing one record per CDR3 protein. The table shows 110,000 or so distinct CDR3 sequences, with about a third occurring only once. Sequenced input: blood, either unsorted or a sorted T cell fraction (not recorded which). The genes are TRBV7-2 and TRBJ2-2; D remains ambiguous. This receptor was obtained from a human donor who was either an allogeneic HSCT recipient or a stem cell or donor lymphocyte infusion donor (not recorded which). It is not recorded whose cells these are; they may come from a transplant donor. CDR3 loop: CASSYRPNTGELFF. The CDR3 DNA sequence: TGTGCCAGCAGCTACCGACCGAACACCGGGGAGCTGTTTTTT.